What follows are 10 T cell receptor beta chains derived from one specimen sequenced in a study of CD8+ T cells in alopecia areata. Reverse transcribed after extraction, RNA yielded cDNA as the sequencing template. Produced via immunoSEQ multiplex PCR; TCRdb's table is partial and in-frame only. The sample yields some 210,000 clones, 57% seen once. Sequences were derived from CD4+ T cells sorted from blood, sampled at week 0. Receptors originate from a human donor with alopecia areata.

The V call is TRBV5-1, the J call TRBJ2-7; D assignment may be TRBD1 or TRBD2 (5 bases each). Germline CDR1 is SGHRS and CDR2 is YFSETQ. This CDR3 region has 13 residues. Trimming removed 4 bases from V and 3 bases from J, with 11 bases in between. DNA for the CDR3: TGCGCCAGCAGCCCCCGTGGGGGCTACGAGCAGTACTTC. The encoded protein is CASSPRGGYEQYF.

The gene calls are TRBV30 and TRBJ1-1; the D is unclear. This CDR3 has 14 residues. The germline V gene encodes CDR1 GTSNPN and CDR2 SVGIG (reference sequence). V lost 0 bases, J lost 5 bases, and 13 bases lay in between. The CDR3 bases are TGTGCCTGGAGTGTTGGGCAGGTTGTGACTGAAGCTTTCTTT. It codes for CAWSVGQVVTEAFF.

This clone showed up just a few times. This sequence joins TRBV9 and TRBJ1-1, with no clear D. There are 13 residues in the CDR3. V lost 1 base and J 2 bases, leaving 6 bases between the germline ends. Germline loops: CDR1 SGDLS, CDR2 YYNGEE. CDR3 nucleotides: TGTGCCAGCAGCGTACGGGAAAACACTGAAGCTTTCTTT. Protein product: CASSVRENTEAFF.

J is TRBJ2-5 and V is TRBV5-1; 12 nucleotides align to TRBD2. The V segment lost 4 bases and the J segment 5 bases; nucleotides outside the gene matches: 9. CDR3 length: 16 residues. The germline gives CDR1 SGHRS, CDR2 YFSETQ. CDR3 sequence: CASSPRLAGERETQYF. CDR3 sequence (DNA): TGCGCCAGCAGCCCCCGACTAGCGGGAGAGCGGGAGACCCAGTACTTC.

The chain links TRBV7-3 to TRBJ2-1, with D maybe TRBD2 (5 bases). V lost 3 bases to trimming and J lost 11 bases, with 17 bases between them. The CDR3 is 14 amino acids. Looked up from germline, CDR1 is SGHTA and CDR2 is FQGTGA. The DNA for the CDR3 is TGTGCCAGCAGCTTTTTGGCAGGAGTCGGGAAGCAGTTCTTC. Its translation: CASSFLAGVGKQFF.

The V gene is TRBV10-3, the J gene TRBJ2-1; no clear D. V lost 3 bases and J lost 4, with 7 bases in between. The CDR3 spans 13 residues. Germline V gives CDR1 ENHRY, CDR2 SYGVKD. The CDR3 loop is CAISEEEYNEQFF. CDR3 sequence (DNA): TGTGCCATCAGTGAAGAGGAATACAATGAGCAGTTCTTC.

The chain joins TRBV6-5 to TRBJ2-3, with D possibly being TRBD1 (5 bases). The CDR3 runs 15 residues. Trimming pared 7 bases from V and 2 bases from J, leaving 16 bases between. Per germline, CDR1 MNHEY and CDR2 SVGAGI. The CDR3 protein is CASTPPGRATDTQYF. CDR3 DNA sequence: TGTGCCAGCACCCCCCCCGGCAGGGCCACAGATACGCAGTATTTT.

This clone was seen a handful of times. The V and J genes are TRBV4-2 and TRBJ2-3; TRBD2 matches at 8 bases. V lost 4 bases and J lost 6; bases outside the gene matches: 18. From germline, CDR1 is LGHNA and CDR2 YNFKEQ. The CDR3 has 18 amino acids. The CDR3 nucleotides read TGTGCCAGCAGCCCTAAAAGGAGATTAGCGGGGCACCCCGATACGCAGTATTTT. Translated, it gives CASSPKRRLAGHPDTQYF.

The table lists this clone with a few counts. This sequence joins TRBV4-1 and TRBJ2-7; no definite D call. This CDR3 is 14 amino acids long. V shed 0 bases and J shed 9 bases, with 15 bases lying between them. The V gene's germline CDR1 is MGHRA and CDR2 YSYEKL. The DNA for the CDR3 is TGCGCCAGCAGCCAAGAGGTCGGGCCAGTCGGGCAGTACTTC. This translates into CASSQEVGPVGQYF.

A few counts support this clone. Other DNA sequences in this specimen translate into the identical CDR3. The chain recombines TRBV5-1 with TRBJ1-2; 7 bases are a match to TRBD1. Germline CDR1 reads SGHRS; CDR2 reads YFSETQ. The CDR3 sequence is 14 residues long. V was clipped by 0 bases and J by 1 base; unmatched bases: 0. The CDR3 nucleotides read TGCGCCAGCAGCTTGGGACAGGGTAACTATGGCTACACCTTC. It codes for CASSLGQGNYGYTF.